A single sample gave rise to the 4 T cell receptor beta chains below, sequenced in a study of PD-L1 blockade in urothelial cancer. The time point was: peripheral blood 6 weeks after treatment start. Method: immunoSEQ multiplex PCR; TCRdb's copy keeps in-frame clones and lacks some. Found here are some 51,000 clones, 85% to 90% of them singletons; the top ten hold around 2.5%. The sample in question was PBMCs, obtained around atezolizumab (anti-PD-L1) treatment. Receptor source: a man in his fifties or sixties with urothelial cancer.

The chain links TRBV28 to TRBJ1-1, with TRBD1 matching over 10 bases. In germline, CDR1 is MDHEN, CDR2 SYDVKM. There are 15 residues in the CDR3. The V gene end was trimmed by 2 bases and the J gene end by 4 bases; junction bases not matched to a gene: 4. The CDR3 nucleotides read TGTGCCAGCAGTTTAGGGGACAGGGGAGGCACTGAAGCTTTCTTT. Translated: CASSLGDRGGTEAFF. Complete variable domain (other parts from reference TRBV28 and TRBJ1-1): DVKVTQSSRYLVKRTGEKVFLECVQDMDHENMFWYRQDPGLGLRLIYFSYDVKMKEKGDIPEGYSVSREKKERFSLILESASTNQTSMYLCASSLGDRGGTEAFFGQGTRLTVV.

V gene TRBV18 combines with J gene TRBJ1-2, with a weak D call TRBD1 (6 bases). CDR1 and CDR2 from the germline V gene are KGHSH and LQKENI. CDR3 length equals 15 residues. V lost 3 bases to trimming and J lost 3 bases, with 14 bases between them. The CDR3 DNA reads TGTGCCAGCTCACCTAGCGGGGGCGGCGACTATGGCTACACCTTC. Amino acids: CASSPSGGGDYGYTF.

The DNA for the CDR3 is TGTGCCAGCAGCCCGACAGTAGTATCTGAAGCTTTCTTT. Protein sequence: CASSPTVVSEAFF. The chain combines TRBV7-9 with TRBJ1-1; D possibly corresponds to TRBD1 (5 bases). Germline CDR1 reads SEHNR; CDR2 reads FQNEAQ (reference sequence). Trimming shortened V by 5 bases and J by 6 bases, and 13 bases separated the two germline ends. The CDR3 extends over 13 amino acids.

The chain employs TRBV28 and TRBJ2-7, with 10 bases fitting TRBD2. Germline V CDR1 and CDR2: MDHEN, SYDVKM. J gave up 3 bases and V 10 bases, and 6 bases lay outside the gene matches. The CDR3 has 13 residues. The CDR3, as DNA: TGTGCCACCAGGACTAGCGGTAACTACGAGCAGTACTTC. It is translated as CATRTSGNYEQYF.